The count of the clone carrying this T cell receptor beta chain is one. Some clones are missing from TCRdb's copy, which holds only in-frame ones; the method was immunoSEQ multiplex PCR. The sample lists approximately 1,000,000 clones, roughly 80% seen once, with 0.89% in the top ten. The data derive from a study of shared clonotypes between healthy human individuals. Looked up from germline, CDR1 is KGHSH and CDR2 is LQKENI. Trimming took 5 bases from V and 0 from J, leaving 10 bases between them. This CDR3 has 14 residues. The sequenced sample consisted of memory CD4+ T cells from PBMCs. As for subset: CD45RA-negative fraction. This rearrangement joins TRBV18 to TRBJ1-2; the D is unclear. This receptor was taken from a man younger than 35 in good health. Some clones in this sample may be carry-over from other donors' samples. CDR3 nucleotides: TGTGCCAGCTCATCCGTATTAGCTAACTATGGCTACACCTTC. It codes for CASSSVLANYGYTF.